This TCR beta chain was captured by sequencing in a study of blood T cell repertoires in COVID-19. Sequenced by immunoSEQ multiplex PCR; TCRdb stores in-frame clones only, minus some. This sample carries 150,000 to 200,000 clones, about 90% of them seen once, and the ten largest clones take 1% to 1.5%. This CDR3 has 16 residues. V lost 3 bases and J lost 5; bases outside the gene matches: 9. Germline lookup yields CDR1 SGHVS and CDR2 FQNEAQ. The sequence derives from a human donor with acute COVID-19. The donor label of this sample is uncertain. This chain links TRBV7-8 with TRBJ2-5; 10 bases are shared with TRBD2. The source material was PBMCs or T cells enriched from blood (not recorded which). CDR3 loop: CASSFSSGGAGETQYF. As DNA, the CDR3 is TGTGCCAGCAGCTTCTCGAGCGGGGGGGCCGGCGAGACCCAGTACTTC.